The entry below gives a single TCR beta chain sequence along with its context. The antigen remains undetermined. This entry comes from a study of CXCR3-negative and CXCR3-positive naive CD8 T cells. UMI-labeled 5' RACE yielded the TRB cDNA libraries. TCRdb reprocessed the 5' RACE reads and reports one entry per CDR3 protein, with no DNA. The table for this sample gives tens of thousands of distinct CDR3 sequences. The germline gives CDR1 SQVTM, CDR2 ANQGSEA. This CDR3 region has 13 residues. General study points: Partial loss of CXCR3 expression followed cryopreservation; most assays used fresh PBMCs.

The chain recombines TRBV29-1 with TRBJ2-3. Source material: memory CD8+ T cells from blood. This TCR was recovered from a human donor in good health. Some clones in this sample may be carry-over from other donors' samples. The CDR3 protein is CSVEEEGTDTQYF.